A selection of T cell receptor beta chains follows, all from one sample in a study of healthy donors' naive CD4 and CD8 T cells. TCRdb redid the calling of the reads with MiXCR, one entry per CDR3 protein. The repertoire holds 200,000 or so distinct CDR3 sequences, with 65% to 75% as singletons. The sequenced material came from naive CD4+ and CD8+ T cells sorted from blood, pooled from several donors. Every receptor here comes from a pool of human donors in good health; the sample pools cells from several healthy donors. Each CDR3 is given with its conserved first and last residue. The D gene is left open where the match is weak. Expanded clones get a size class; other rows say once, few or many, or leave the size out.

D | J | V | size | DNA | CDR3
. | TRBJ2-7 | TRBV20-1 | . | TGCAGTGCTAGAGCGGCGCCGCTCTCCTACGAGCAGTACTTC | CSARAAPLSYEQYF
. | TRBJ2-7 | TRBV30 | . | TGTGCCTGGAGTGTAAGCCTACTCTACGAGCAGTACTTC | CAWSVSLLYEQYF
. | TRBJ2-3 | TRBV6-2/TRBV6-3 | . | TGTGCCAGCAGGGGAAATTCAGATACGCAGTATTTT | CASRGNSDTQYF
TRBD1 | TRBJ2-1 | TRBV5-1 | . | TGCGCCAGCAGAACTATGGGAGCAGGGGGCGCCTCCTCGGCCTACAATGAGCAGTTCTTC | CASRTMGAGGASSAYNEQFF
. | TRBJ2-1 | TRBV6-6 | once | TGTGCCAGCAGTTACTCGGGCGGAAGAAATGAGCAGTTCTTC | CASSYSGGRNEQFF
. | TRBJ2-7 | TRBV5-1 | . | TGCGCCAGCAGCTTGGCTACCGGGAAGGGTGAGCAGTACTTC | CASSLATGKGEQYF
. | TRBJ1-2 | TRBV12-3/TRBV12-4 | . | TGTGCCAGCAGTTTATGGGATGGCTACACCTTC | CASSLWDGYTF
. | TRBJ2-7 | TRBV6-1 | . | TGTGCCAGCAATTACGGCTCCTACTCCTACGAGCAGTACTTC | CASNYGSYSYEQYF
. | TRBJ2-7 | TRBV24-1 | once | TGTGCCACCAGTGATACCGGGACGGCGATTTACGAGCAGTACTTC | CATSDTGTAIYEQYF
TRBD1 | TRBJ1-1 | TRBV19 | . | TGTGCCAGTAGTCCCACAGGGGGCTGGACTGAAGCTTTCTTT | CASSPTGGWTEAFF
. | TRBJ2-1 | TRBV2 | . | TGTGCCAGCATCGAAGCTGGTGAGCAGTTCTTC | CASIEAGEQFF
TRBD2 | TRBJ2-7 | TRBV19 | . | TGTGCCAGTAGTATCCCCGGACTAGCGGGAAACGAGCAGTACTTC | CASSIPGLAGNEQYF
. | TRBJ2-3 | TRBV27 | . | TGTGCCAGCAGTTTATGGGCGGGGACTAGCACAGATACGCAGTATTTT | CASSLWAGTSTDTQYF
. | TRBJ1-3 | TRBV18 | . | TGTGCCAGCTCACCAGGGGGACCGGTCTCTGGAAACACCATATATTTT | CASSPGGPVSGNTIYF
TRBD2 | TRBJ2-5 | TRBV5-4 | . | TGTGCCAGCAGCTTTTCAGCGGGGGCAGGGGAGACCCAGTACTTC | CASSFSAGAGETQYF
. | TRBJ2-5 | TRBV29-1 | few | TGCAGCGTTGCAGGGAATCCCGGACAAGAGACCCAGTACTTC | CSVAGNPGQETQYF
. | TRBJ1-3 | TRBV5-5 | . | TGTGCCAGCAGCTTGGACTTCACAATCGGAGGAAACACCATATATTTT | CASSLDFTIGGNTIYF
TRBD1 | TRBJ2-7 | TRBV6-6 | once | TGTGCCAGCAGTCCCCGAGGGAGACAGGGGCGCCTCATATACGAGCAGTACTTC | CASSPRGRQGRLIYEQYF
. | TRBJ2-1 | TRBV4-3 | . | TGCGCCAGCAGCCTTGGTGGAGACAATGAGCAGTTCTTC | CASSLGGDNEQFF